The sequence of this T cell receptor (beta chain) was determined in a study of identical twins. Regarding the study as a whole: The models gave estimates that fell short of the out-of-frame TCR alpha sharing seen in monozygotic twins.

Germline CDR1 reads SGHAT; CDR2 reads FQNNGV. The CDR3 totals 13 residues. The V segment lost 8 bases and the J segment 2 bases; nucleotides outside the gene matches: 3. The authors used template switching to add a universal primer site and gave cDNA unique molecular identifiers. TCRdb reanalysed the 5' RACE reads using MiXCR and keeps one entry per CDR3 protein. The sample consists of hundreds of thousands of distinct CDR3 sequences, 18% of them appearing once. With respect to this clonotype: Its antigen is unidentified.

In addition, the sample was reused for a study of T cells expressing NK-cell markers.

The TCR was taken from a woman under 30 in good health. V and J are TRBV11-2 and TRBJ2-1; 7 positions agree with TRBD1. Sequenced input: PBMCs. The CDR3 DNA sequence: TGTGCCAGCCGGGACAGTGCCTACAATGAGCAGTTCTTC. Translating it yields CASRDSAYNEQFF.